Sequencing of this TCR beta chain was carried out in a study of blood T cell repertoires in COVID-19. Study-wide context: COVID-19 samples, acute and convalescent, were from the United States, Italy and Spain. From T cells, B-cell-depleted T cells, or PBMCs came the material, which was cDNA or gDNA.

In the source study's methods: The authors estimated nucleated cell counts from reference gene primer amplification. Clones were sequenced by immunoSEQ multiplex PCR, and TCRdb holds only the in-frame ones, with some missing. The V and J calls and clone size are taken from that table; D and trimming were inferred from the DNA. The profile covers approximately 70,000 clones, with about 81% appearing a single time and around a sixth taken by the ten largest. From germline, CDR1 is MGHRA and CDR2 YSYEKL. The germline V and J ends were trimmed by 0 bases and 4 bases, with 10 bases remaining between them. CDR3 length: 16 residues.

The rearrangement joins TRBV4-1 to TRBJ1-6; perhaps TRBD1 as D (6 bases). This receptor was taken from a human donor in a cohort sampled during active COVID-19. The source material was peripheral blood. CDR3 in amino acids: CASSQEGAGYNSPLHF. The CDR3 DNA reads as TGCGCCAGCAGCCAAGAGGGGGCAGGGTATAATTCACCCCTCCACTTT.